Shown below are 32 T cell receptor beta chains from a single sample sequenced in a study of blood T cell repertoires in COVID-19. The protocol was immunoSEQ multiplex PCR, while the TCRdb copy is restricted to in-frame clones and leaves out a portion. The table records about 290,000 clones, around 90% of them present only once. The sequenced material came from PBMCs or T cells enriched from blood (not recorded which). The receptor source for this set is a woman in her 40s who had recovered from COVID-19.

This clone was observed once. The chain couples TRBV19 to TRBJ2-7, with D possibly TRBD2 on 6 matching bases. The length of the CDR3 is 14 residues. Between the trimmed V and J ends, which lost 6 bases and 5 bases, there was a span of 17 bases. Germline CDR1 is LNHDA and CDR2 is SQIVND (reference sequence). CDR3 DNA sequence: TGTGCCAGTAGGGGACTGTTGAGGACGGACGAGCAGTACTTC. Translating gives CASRGLLRTDEQYF.

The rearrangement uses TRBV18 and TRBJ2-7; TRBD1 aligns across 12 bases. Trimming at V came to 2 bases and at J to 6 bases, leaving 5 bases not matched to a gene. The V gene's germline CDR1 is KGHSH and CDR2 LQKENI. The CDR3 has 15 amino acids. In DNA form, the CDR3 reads TGTGCCAGCTCACCAACCGGGACAGGGGGCTCCGAGCAGTACTTC. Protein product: CASSPTGTGGSEQYF.

This chain's CDR3 is CASSPQRGPDTQYF. CDR3 nucleotides: TGTGCCAGCAGCCCACAAAGGGGGCCAGATACGCAGTATTTT. This rearrangement joins TRBV11-2 to TRBJ2-3, with TRBD1 matching over 7 bases. The trim removed 5 bases at V and 4 bases at J, leaving 6 bases unmatched. This CDR3 contains 14 residues. Germline CDR1 and CDR2: SGHAT and FQNNGV. The complete variable domain, with remaining parts taken from reference TRBV11-2 and TRBJ2-3, reads EAGVAQSPRYKIIEKRQSVAFWCNPISGHATLYWYQQILGQGPKLLIQFQNNGVVDDSQLPKDRFSAERLKGVDSTLKIQPAKLEDSAVYLCASSPQRGPDTQYFGPGTRLTVL.

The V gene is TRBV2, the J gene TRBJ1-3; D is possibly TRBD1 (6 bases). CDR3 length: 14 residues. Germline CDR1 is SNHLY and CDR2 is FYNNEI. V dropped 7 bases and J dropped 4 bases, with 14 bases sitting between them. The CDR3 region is CASIQGPEGNTIYF. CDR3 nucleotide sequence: TGTGCCAGCATACAGGGCCCGGAAGGAAACACCATATATTTT.

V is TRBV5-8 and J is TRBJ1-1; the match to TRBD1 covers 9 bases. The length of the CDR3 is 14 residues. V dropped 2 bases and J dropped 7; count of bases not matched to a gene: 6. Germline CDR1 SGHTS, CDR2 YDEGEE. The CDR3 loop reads CASSLGTGQGEAFF. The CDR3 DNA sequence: TGTGCCAGCAGCTTAGGGACAGGGCAAGGTGAAGCTTTCTTT.

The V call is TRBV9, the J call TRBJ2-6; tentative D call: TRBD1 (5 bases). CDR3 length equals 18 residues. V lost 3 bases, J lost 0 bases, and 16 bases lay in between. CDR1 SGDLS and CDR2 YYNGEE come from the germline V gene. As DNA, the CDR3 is TGTGCCAGCAGCGCCAGACAGTTACGGATCTCTGGGGCCAACGTCCTGACTTTC. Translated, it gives CASSARQLRISGANVLTF.

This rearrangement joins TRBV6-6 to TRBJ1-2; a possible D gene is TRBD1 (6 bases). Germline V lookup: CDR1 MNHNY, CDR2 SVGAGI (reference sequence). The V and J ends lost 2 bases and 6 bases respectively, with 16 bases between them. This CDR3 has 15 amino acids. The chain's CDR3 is CASSYLGQLTNGYTF. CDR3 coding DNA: TGTGCCAGCAGTTACCTAGGACAGCTAACTAATGGCTACACCTTC.

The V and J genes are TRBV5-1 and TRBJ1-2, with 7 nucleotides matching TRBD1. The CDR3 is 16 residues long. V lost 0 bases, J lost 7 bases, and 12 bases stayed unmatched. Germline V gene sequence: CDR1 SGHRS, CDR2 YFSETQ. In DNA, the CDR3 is TGCGCCAGCAGCTTGGAAGTAGGGGGCAGGGGACGTGGCTACACCTTC. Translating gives CASSLEVGGRGRGYTF.

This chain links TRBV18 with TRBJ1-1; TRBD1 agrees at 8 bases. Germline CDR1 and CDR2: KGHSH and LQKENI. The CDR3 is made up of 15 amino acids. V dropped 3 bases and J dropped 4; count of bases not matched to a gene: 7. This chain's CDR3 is CASSPISTGGTEAFF. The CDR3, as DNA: TGTGCCAGCTCACCGATTTCCACAGGGGGCACTGAAGCTTTCTTT.

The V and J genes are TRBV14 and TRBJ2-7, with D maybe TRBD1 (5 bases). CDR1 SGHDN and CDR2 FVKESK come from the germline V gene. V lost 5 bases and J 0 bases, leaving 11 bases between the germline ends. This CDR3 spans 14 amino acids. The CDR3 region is CASSYDSISYEQYF. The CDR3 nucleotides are TGTGCCAGCAGCTATGACAGTATCTCCTACGAGCAGTACTTC.

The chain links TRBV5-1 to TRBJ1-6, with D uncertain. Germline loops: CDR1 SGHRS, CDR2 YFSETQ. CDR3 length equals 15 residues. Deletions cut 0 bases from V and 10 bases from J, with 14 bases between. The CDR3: CASSLGGSGRSPLHF. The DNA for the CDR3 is TGCGCCAGCAGCTTGGGCGGCAGTGGTAGATCACCCCTCCACTTT. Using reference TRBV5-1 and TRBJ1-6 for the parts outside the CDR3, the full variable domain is KAGVTQTPRYLIKTRGQQVTLSCSPISGHRSVSWYQQTPGQGLQFLFEYFSETQRNKGNFPGRFSGRQFSNSRSEMNVSTLELGDSALYLCASSLGGSGRSPLHFGNGTRLTVT.

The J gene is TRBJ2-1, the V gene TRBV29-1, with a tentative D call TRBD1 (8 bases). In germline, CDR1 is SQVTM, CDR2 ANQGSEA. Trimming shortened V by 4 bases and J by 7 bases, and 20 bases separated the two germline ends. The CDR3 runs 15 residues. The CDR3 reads CSVGSRGPGGNEQFF. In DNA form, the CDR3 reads TGCAGCGTTGGAAGCAGGGGGCCGGGAGGAAATGAGCAGTTCTTC.

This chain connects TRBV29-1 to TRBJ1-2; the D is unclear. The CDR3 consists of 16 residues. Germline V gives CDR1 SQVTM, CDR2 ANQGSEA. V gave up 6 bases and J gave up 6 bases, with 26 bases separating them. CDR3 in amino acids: CSVTSAEGTREDGYTF. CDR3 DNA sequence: TGCAGCGTCACTTCCGCGGAGGGAACGAGGGAGGATGGCTACACCTTC. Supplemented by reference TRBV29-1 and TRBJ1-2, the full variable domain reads SAVISQKPSRDICQRGTSLTIQCQVDSQVTMMFWYRQQPGQSLTLIATANQGSEATYESGFVIDKFPISRPNLTFSTLTVSNMSPEDSSIYLCSVTSAEGTREDGYTFGSGTRLTVV.

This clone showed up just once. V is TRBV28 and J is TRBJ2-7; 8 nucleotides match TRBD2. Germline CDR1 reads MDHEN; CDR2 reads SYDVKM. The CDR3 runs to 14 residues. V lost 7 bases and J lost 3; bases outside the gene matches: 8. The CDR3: CASIAGQSLYEQYF. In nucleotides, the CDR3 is TGTGCCAGCATAGCGGGGCAGAGCCTCTACGAGCAGTACTTC.

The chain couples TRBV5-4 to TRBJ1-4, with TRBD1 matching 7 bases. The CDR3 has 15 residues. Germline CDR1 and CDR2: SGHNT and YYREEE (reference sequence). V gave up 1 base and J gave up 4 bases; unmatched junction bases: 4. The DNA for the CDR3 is TGTGCCAGCAGCTTGTCCGGGACAGATAATGAAAAACTGTTTTTT. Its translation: CASSLSGTDNEKLFF. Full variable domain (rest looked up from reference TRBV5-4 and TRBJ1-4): ETGVTQSPTHLIKTRGQQVTLRCSSQSGHNTVSWYQQALGQGPQFIFQYYREEENGRGNFPPRFSGLQFPNYSSELNVNALELDDSALYLCASSLSGTDNEKLFFGSGTQLSVL.

CDR3 loop: CASETSRPYNEQFF. Written as DNA, the CDR3 is TGTGCCTCAGAGACTAGCCGTCCCTACAATGAGCAGTTCTTC. The chain combines TRBV30 with TRBJ2-1, with 7 bases fitting TRBD2. This CDR3 spans 14 amino acids. The V and J ends lost 7 bases and 2 bases, in that order; junction bases with no gene match: 8. Germline CDR1 GTSNPN, CDR2 SVGIG (reference sequence).

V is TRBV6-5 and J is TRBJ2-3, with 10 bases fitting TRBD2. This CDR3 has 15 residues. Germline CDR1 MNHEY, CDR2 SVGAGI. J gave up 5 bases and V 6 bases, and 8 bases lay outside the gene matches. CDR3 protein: CASSLSGGAGDTQYF. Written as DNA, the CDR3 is TGTGCCAGCAGCTTAAGCGGGGGGGCTGGAGATACGCAGTATTTT.

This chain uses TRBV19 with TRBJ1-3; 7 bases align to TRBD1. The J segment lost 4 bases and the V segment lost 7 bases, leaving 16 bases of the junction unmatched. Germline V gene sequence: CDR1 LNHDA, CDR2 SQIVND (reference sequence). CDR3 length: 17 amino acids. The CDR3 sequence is CASNPTAKTGNGNTIYF. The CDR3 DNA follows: TGTGCCAGTAACCCCACGGCCAAGACAGGGAACGGAAACACCATATATTTT.

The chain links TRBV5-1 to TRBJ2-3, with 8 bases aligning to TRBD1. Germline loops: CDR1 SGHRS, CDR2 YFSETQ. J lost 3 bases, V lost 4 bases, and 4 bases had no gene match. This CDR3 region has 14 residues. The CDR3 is CASSGQGWTDTQYF. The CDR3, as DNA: TGCGCCAGCAGCGGACAGGGATGGACAGATACGCAGTATTTT. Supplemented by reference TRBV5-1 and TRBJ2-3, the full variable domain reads KAGVTQTPRYLIKTRGQQVTLSCSPISGHRSVSWYQQTPGQGLQFLFEYFSETQRNKGNFPGRFSGRQFSNSRSEMNVSTLELGDSALYLCASSGQGWTDTQYFGPGTRLTVL.

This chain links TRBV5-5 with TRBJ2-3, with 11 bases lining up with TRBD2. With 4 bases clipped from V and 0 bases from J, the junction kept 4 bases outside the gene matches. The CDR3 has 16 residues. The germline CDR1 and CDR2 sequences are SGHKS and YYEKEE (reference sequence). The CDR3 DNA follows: TGTGCCAGCAGCGCCGGACTAGCGGGTAGCACAGATACGCAGTATTTT. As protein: CASSAGLAGSTDTQYF.

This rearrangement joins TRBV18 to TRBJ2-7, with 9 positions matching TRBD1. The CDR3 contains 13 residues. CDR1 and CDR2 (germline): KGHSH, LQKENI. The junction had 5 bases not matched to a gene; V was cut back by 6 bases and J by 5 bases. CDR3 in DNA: TGTGCCAGCTCGCCGGACAGGGGCGACGAGCAGTACTTC. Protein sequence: CASSPDRGDEQYF. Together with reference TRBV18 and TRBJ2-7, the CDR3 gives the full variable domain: NAGVMQNPRHLVRRRGQEARLRCSPMKGHSHVYWYRQLPEEGLKFMVYLQKENIIDESGMPKERFSAEFPKEGPSILRIQQVVRGDSAAYFCASSPDRGDEQYFGPGTRLTVT.

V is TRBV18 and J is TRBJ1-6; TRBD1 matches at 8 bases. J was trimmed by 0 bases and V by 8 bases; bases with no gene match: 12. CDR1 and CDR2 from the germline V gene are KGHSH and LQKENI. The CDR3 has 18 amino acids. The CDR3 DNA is TGTGCCAGCCGGGACAGGAGATCGGGTAGCTCCTATAATTCACCCCTCCACTTT. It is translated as CASRDRRSGSSYNSPLHF.

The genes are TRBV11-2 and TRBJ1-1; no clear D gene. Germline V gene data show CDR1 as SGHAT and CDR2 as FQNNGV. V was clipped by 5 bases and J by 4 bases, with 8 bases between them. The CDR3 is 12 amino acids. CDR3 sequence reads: CASSPQVTEAFF. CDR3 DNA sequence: TGTGCCAGCAGCCCCCAGGTCACTGAAGCTTTCTTT.

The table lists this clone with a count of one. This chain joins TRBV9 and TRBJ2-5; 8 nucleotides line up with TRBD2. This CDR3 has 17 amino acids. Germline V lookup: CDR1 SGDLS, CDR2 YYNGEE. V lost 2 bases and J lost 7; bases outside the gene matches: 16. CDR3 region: CASSVTPPGLGDGTQYF. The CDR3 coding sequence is TGTGCCAGCAGCGTCACGCCCCCGGGACTAGGGGATGGGACCCAGTACTTC.

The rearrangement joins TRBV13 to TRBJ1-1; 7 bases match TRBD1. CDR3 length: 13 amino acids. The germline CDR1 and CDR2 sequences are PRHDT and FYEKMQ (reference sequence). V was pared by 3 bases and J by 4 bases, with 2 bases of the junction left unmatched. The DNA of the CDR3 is TGTGCCAGCAGCTTTAACAGGGGCACTGAAGCTTTCTTT. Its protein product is CASSFNRGTEAFF.

For the CDR3, the DNA is TGTGCCAGCAGCTTCGGACAGGGCCCAGATACGCAGTATTTT. This sequence encodes CASSFGQGPDTQYF. The rearrangement links TRBV5-4 to TRBJ2-3; 8 bases are shared with TRBD1. V lost 2 bases and J lost 4; bases outside the gene matches: 3. The CDR3 is made up of 14 amino acids. In germline, CDR1 is SGHNT, CDR2 YYREEE (reference sequence).

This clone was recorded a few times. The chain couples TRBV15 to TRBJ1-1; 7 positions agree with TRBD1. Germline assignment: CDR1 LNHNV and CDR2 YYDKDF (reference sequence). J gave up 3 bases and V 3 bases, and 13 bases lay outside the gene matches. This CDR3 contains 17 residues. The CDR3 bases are TGTGCCACCAGCAGGGCTCTCCTGGGACAGATAGACACTGAAGCTTTCTTT. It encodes CATSRALLGQIDTEAFF.

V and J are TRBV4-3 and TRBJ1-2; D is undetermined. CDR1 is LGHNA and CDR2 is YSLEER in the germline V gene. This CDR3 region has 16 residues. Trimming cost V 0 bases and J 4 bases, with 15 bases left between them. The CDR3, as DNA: TGCGCCAGCAGCCAAGATGAGACGGGGTGGCCCTATGGCTACACCTTC. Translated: CASSQDETGWPYGYTF.

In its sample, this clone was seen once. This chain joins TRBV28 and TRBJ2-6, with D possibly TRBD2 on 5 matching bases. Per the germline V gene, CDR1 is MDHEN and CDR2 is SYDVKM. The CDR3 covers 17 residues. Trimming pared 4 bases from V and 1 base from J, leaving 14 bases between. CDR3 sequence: CASSSGMFGSGANVLTF. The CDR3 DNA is TGTGCCAGCAGTTCCGGGATGTTTGGATCTGGGGCCAACGTCCTGACTTTC.

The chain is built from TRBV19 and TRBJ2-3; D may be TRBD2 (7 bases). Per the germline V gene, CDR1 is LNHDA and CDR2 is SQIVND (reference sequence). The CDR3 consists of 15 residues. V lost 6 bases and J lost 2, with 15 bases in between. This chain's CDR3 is CASRGEGGLTDTQYF. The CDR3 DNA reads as TGTGCCAGTAGGGGAGAGGGGGGGCTCACAGATACGCAGTATTTT.

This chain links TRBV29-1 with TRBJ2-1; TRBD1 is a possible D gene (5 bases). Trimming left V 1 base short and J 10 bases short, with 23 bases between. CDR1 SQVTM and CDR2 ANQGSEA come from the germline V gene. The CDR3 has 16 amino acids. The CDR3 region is CSVEAPRSYTGGEQFF. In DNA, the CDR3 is TGCAGCGTTGAAGCCCCGCGGAGCTATACAGGCGGCGAGCAGTTCTTC.

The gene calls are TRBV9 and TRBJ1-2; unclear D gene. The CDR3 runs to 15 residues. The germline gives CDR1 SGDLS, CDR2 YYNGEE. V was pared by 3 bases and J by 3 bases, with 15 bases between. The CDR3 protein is CASSASDGGDYGYTF. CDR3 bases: TGTGCCAGCAGCGCGTCCGACGGCGGGGACTATGGCTACACCTTC.